A single count supports the clone carrying this TCR beta chain. Its specificity is not known. The sample belongs to a study of shared clonotypes between healthy human individuals. The method was immunoSEQ multiplex PCR; TCRdb's version includes in-frame clones alone and lacks a portion of them. The sample consists of hundreds of thousands of clones, approximately 79% of them appearing once. Study observations and caveats: Among donors, the sharing of clonotypes was expected to be influenced by sequencing depth.

Between the trimmed V and J ends, which lost 2 bases and 3 bases, there was a span of 13 bases. CDR3 size: 15 residues. The germline CDR1 and CDR2 sequences are SGHRS and YFSETQ. The sequence came from a woman in her twenties or thirties in good health. Sequences were obtained from memory CD4+ T cells sorted from blood. Subset indicated: CD45RA-negative fraction. The rearrangement uses TRBV5-1 and TRBJ2-3; D tentatively reads TRBD1 or TRBD2 (5 bases each). The CDR3 loop reads CASSFQGAKTDTQYF. CDR3 DNA: TGCGCCAGCAGCTTTCAGGGAGCAAAGACAGATACGCAGTATTTT.